One TCR beta chain is described in this entry. Clones were sequenced by immunoSEQ multiplex PCR, and TCRdb holds only the in-frame ones, with some missing. The sample carries fewer than 95,000 clones, approximately 90% recorded once. The entry originates in a study of T cells in localized non-small cell lung cancer. CDR1 is SGHTA, CDR2 FQGNSA, per germline. The CDR3 totals 15 residues. The germline V and J ends were trimmed by 3 bases and 3 bases, with 15 bases remaining between them. This clonotype originated in a woman aged 35 to 75 with stage II squamous cell lung carcinoma. The chain combines TRBV7-2 with TRBJ2-7; D is possibly TRBD1 or TRBD2 (5 bases each). The specimen was PBMCs, collected before any cancer treatment. The CDR3 DNA follows: TGTGCCAGCAGCTTCTCCGGGACCACCTACTACGAGCAGTACTTC. Its protein product is CASSFSGTTYYEQYF. Combining the CDR3 with reference TRBV7-2 and TRBJ2-7 gives the whole variable domain GAGVSQSPSNKVTEKGKDVELRCDPISGHTALYWYRQSLGQGLEFLIYFQGNSAPDKSGLPSDRFSAERTGGSVSTLTIQRTQQEDSAVYLCASSFSGTTYYEQYFGPGTRLTVT.